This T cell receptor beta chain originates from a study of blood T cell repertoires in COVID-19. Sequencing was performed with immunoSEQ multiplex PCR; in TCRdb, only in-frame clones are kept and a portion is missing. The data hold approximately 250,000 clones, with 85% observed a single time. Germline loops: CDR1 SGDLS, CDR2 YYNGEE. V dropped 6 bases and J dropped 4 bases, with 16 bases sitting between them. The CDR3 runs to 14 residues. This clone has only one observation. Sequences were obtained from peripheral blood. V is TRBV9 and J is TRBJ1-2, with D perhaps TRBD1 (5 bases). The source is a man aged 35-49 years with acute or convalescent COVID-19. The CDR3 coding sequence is TGTGCCAGCACCGGGAGGGGCAGACCCTATGGCTACACCTTC. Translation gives CASTGRGRPYGYTF.